A single sample is the source of the 28 T cell receptor beta chains below, sequenced in a study of response to subunit inactivated influenza vaccine. TCRdb independently ran MiXCR on the RT-PCR reads; one entry per CDR3 protein. The sample yields about 700,000 distinct CDR3 sequences, approximately 14% seen once. This specimen was PBMCs from blood, taken around 15 days before vaccination. The receptors derive from a man over 45 who received an inactivated influenza vaccine.

The chain uses TRBV29-1 and TRBJ2-5, with TRBD2 identical over 10 bases. The CDR3 has 15 residues. Trimming at V came to 3 bases and at J to 4 bases, leaving 8 bases not matched to a gene. CDR1 and CDR2 from the germline V gene are SQVTM and ANQGSEA. The DNA of the CDR3 is TGCAGCGTTGAGAGCGGGAGGGCCTCGGGAGAGACCCAGTACTTC. Its translation: CSVESGRASGETQYF.

The J gene is TRBJ2-3, the V gene TRBV12-3 or TRBV12-4; 14 bases are shared with TRBD2. J lost 4 bases, V lost 6 bases, and 9 bases had no gene match. The CDR3 has 17 amino acids. The CDR3 sequence: CASSPGLAGGVPDTQYF. The DNA for the CDR3 is TGTGCCAGCAGCCCTGGACTAGCGGGGGGAGTGCCAGATACGCAGTATTTT.

The chain combines TRBV12-3 or TRBV12-4 with TRBJ1-5; D remains unclear. The CDR3 is 14 amino acids. V gave up 3 bases and J gave up 0 bases, with 6 bases separating them. CDR3 sequence reads: CASSFDYSNQPQHF. CDR3 DNA sequence: TGTGCCAGCAGTTTTGACTATAGCAATCAGCCCCAGCATTTT.

This clonotype came up a few times. V is TRBV21-1 and J is TRBJ1-5; the D call in the table, TRBD1, was not verified against the DNA. TRBV21-1 is listed as a pseudogene. This CDR3 has 14 residues. CDR3 sequence reads: CASPRNRGLQPQHF. The CDR3 DNA reads as TGTGCCAGCCCTCGGAACAGGGGGCTTCAGCCCCAGCATTTT.

There are many counts of this clonotype. The rearrangement joins TRBV11-2 to TRBJ2-3, with a tentative D call TRBD1 (5 bases). Trimming stripped 2 bases from V and 2 bases from J, with 11 bases between. This CDR3 region has 15 residues. Germline CDR1 is SGHAT and CDR2 is FQNNGV. This CDR3 reads CASSLIGGATDTQYF. The CDR3 nucleotides are TGTGCCAGCAGCTTAATCGGTGGGGCCACAGATACGCAGTATTTT. The complete variable domain, with remaining parts taken from reference TRBV11-2 and TRBJ2-3, reads EAGVAQSPRYKIIEKRQSVAFWCNPISGHATLYWYQQILGQGPKLLIQFQNNGVVDDSQLPKDRFSAERLKGVDSTLKIQPAKLEDSAVYLCASSLIGGATDTQYFGPGTRLTVL.

The gene calls are TRBV18 and TRBJ2-7; perhaps TRBD2 as D (5 bases). V lost 0 bases and J 2 bases, leaving 8 bases between the germline ends. The CDR3 sequence is 14 residues long. Germline V gives CDR1 KGHSH, CDR2 LQKENI. In DNA form, the CDR3 reads TGTGCCAGCTCACCACCGGACTTTCCCTACGAGCAGTACTTC. Protein: CASSPPDFPYEQYF.

The CDR3 bases are TGTGCCAGCGGACGCTTAGCGGGAGTTGAGCAGTTCTTC. Its translation: CASGRLAGVEQFF. The gene calls are TRBV6-5 and TRBJ2-1; TRBD2 matches at 9 bases. Germline lookup yields CDR1 MNHEY and CDR2 SVGAGI. The CDR3 has 13 residues. The V segment lost 8 bases and the J segment 9 bases; nucleotides outside the gene matches: 8.

The chain combines TRBV5-1 with TRBJ2-5; a weak D match, TRBD2 (6 bases). V lost 0 bases, J lost 2 bases, and 14 bases lay in between. Germline V gene lookup returns CDR1 SGHRS and CDR2 YFSETQ. The CDR3 extends over 16 amino acids. CDR3 coding DNA: TGCGCCAGCAGCTTGGCCGGGGGAGCCGTACAAGAGACCCAGTACTTC. Amino acids: CASSLAGGAVQETQYF. Looking up the rest from reference TRBV5-1 and TRBJ2-5 gives the full variable domain: KAGVTQTPRYLIKTRGQQVTLSCSPISGHRSVSWYQQTPGQGLQFLFEYFSETQRNKGNFPGRFSGRQFSNSRSEMNVSTLELGDSALYLCASSLAGGAVQETQYFGPGTRLLVL.

The table lists this clonotype with many counts. The chain joins TRBV11-2 to TRBJ1-1; unclear D gene. The CDR3 is 13 residues long. Trimming removed 2 bases at V and 1 base at J, with 5 bases between. Germline CDR1 is SGHAT and CDR2 is FQNNGV. CDR3 sequence reads: CASSLRENTEAFF. CDR3 nucleotide sequence: TGTGCCAGCAGCTTAAGGGAGAACACTGAAGCTTTCTTT.

This clonotype was seen a handful of times. The J gene is TRBJ1-2, the V gene TRBV4-3, with D unresolved. This CDR3 has 17 residues. Germline values: CDR1 LGHNA, CDR2 YSLEER. Trimming took off 0 bases at V and 0 bases at J, with 14 bases between the two ends. CDR3 protein: CASSQEHFGGTNYGYTF. The DNA for the CDR3 is TGCGCCAGCAGCCAAGAACATTTCGGAGGAACTAACTATGGCTACACCTTC.

The sample holds a few counts of this clonotype. V is TRBV4-3 and J is TRBJ1-2, with TRBD1 as a possible D gene (6 bases). Germline V CDR1 and CDR2: LGHNA, YSLEER. The CDR3 consists of 16 residues. The germline V and J ends were trimmed by 1 base and 4 bases, with 16 bases remaining between them. The CDR3 nucleotides read TGCGCCAGCAGCCAAGGGCCTATGGGGGCTTTCTATGGCTACACCTTC. It is translated as CASSQGPMGAFYGYTF.

The V and J genes are TRBV7-9 and TRBJ2-1, with 9 bases identical to TRBD2. After removal of 5 bases from V and 4 bases from J, the junction contained 6 bases not matched to a gene. Germline V gene sequence: CDR1 SEHNR, CDR2 FQNEAQ (reference sequence). CDR3 length: 15 residues. CDR3 in DNA: TGTGCCAGCAGCGCCCCTAGCGGGGCGTACAATGAGCAGTTCTTC. Translated, it gives CASSAPSGAYNEQFF.

This clonotype was seen a few times. The gene calls are TRBV4-3 and TRBJ2-2; D gene unclear. Looked up from germline, CDR1 is LGHNA and CDR2 is YSLEER. Trimming pared 0 bases from V and 4 bases from J, leaving 9 bases between. The CDR3 has 15 residues. Here the CDR3 reads CASSQDVRRTGELFF. The CDR3 DNA reads TGCGCCAGCAGCCAAGATGTTAGGCGCACCGGGGAGCTGTTTTTT.

The chain uses TRBV27 and TRBJ2-3; TRBD2 agrees at 8 bases. Germline CDR1 is MNHEY and CDR2 is SMNVEV (reference sequence). J lost 6 bases, V lost 5 bases, and 7 bases had no gene match. The CDR3 length is 14 residues. CDR3 loop: CASSKSGSWDTQYF. CDR3 coding DNA: TGTGCCAGCAGTAAAAGCGGGAGCTGGGATACGCAGTATTTT.

The V and J genes are TRBV5-1 and TRBJ2-3, with D tentatively TRBD2 (6 bases). Per the germline V gene, CDR1 is SGHRS and CDR2 is YFSETQ. The CDR3 runs to 15 residues. The V end lost 4 bases, the J end lost 0 bases, and 12 bases lay between the germline ends. This CDR3 reads CASSRIAASTDTQYF. The DNA of the CDR3 is TGCGCCAGCAGCCGAATAGCGGCCAGCACAGATACGCAGTATTTT.

This clonotype was found many times. The J gene is TRBJ2-1, the V gene TRBV12-3 or TRBV12-4; tentatively, D is TRBD2 (7 bases). The CDR3 totals 17 residues. V lost 2 bases, J lost 3 bases, and 17 bases lay in between. CDR3: CASSLPRGGGNYNEQFF. Here the CDR3 DNA reads TGTGCCAGCAGTTTACCGCGGGGCGGGGGCAACTACAATGAGCAGTTCTTC.

The chain has TRBV7-6 and TRBJ2-1; a possible D gene is TRBD2 (5 bases). The V end lost 4 bases, the J end lost 2 bases, and 12 bases lay between the germline ends. The CDR3 is 15 residues long. Germline lookup yields CDR1 SGHVS and CDR2 FNYEAQ. CDR3 in DNA: TGTGCCAGCAGCTCATCTAGCTCCCCCTACAATGAGCAGTTCTTC. It is translated as CASSSSSSPYNEQFF.

This clonotype was counted only a few times. The rearrangement links TRBV11-1 to TRBJ2-4; D remains unclear. V shed 1 base and J shed 8 bases, with 15 bases lying between them. The CDR3 contains 15 residues. CDR1 is SGHAT and CDR2 is FQDESV in the germline V gene (reference sequence). The CDR3 sequence: CASSLELSAPDIQYF. The CDR3 DNA reads as TGTGCCAGCAGCTTAGAACTCTCGGCACCGGACATTCAGTACTTC.

The chain uses TRBV10-2 and TRBJ2-5; D perhaps matches TRBD2 (6 bases). This CDR3 is built from 18 residues. The ends were cut back, 6 bases at V and 5 bases at J, with 28 bases in the middle. Germline values: CDR1 WSHSY, CDR2 SAAADI. CDR3 sequence (DNA): TGCGCCAGCAGGGGGGGTCCAGGAGCAGGAGGGCCCTTTGAGACCCAGTACTTC. This encodes CASRGGPGAGGPFETQYF.

The chain uses TRBV20-1 and TRBJ2-7; possible D gene TRBD2, 5 bases. The germline V gene encodes CDR1 DFQATT and CDR2 SNEGSKA (reference sequence). Trimming left V 0 bases short and J 2 bases short, with 11 bases between. CDR3 length: 14 residues. The CDR3 DNA reads TGCAGTGCTAGAGAAAGGACGGAGGCCTACGAGCAGTACTTC. This gives the protein CSARERTEAYEQYF.

This clonotype was observed a handful of times. V gene TRBV29-1 combines with J gene TRBJ1-1; 8 bases align to TRBD1. The CDR3 is 12 residues long. V lost 3 bases and J lost 5; bases outside the gene matches: 2. Germline values: CDR1 SQVTM, CDR2 ANQGSEA. This CDR3 reads CSVEDRATEAFF. The CDR3 DNA is TGCAGCGTTGAGGACAGGGCAACTGAAGCTTTCTTT. The variable domain in full, with the rest retrieved from reference TRBV29-1 and TRBJ1-1, is SAVISQKPSRDICQRGTSLTIQCQVDSQVTMMFWYRQQPGQSLTLIATANQGSEATYESGFVIDKFPISRPNLTFSTLTVSNMSPEDSSIYLCSVEDRATEAFFGQGTRLTVV.

The CDR3 DNA reads TGTGCGATTAGGGGCCGCCAAGAGACCCAGTACTTC. Translation: CAIRGRQETQYF. The V and J genes are TRBV28 and TRBJ2-5; perhaps TRBD1 as D (5 bases). The CDR3 has 12 amino acids. The germline V gene encodes CDR1 MDHEN and CDR2 SYDVKM.

This clonotype was seen a few times. The chain has TRBV28 and TRBJ2-2, with a tentative D call TRBD1 (6 bases). The germline V gene encodes CDR1 MDHEN and CDR2 SYDVKM. This CDR3 is built from 16 residues. Trimming removed 8 bases from V and 0 bases from J, with 16 bases in between. The CDR3 protein is CASRLTGLANTGELFF. In DNA, the CDR3 is TGTGCCAGCCGGTTAACAGGGCTCGCGAACACCGGGGAGCTGTTTTTT. The full variable domain, completed using reference TRBV28 and TRBJ2-2, is DVKVTQSSRYLVKRTGEKVFLECVQDMDHENMFWYRQDPGLGLRLIYFSYDVKMKEKGDIPEGYSVSREKKERFSLILESASTNQTSMYLCASRLTGLANTGELFFGEGSRLTVL.

This clonotype turned up a few times. CDR3 loop: CATSVGLHNSPLHF. The CDR3 bases are TGTGCCACCAGCGTCGGGCTCCATAATTCACCCCTCCACTTT. The chain combines TRBV15 with TRBJ1-6; D not resolved. In germline, CDR1 is LNHNV, CDR2 YYDKDF (reference sequence). The CDR3 consists of 14 residues. V was shortened by 5 bases and J by 5 bases, with 10 bases between the two germline ends. The entire variable domain, with the rest obtained from reference TRBV15 and TRBJ1-6, is as follows: DAMVIQNPRYQVTQFGKPVTLSCSQTLNHNVMYWYQQKSSQAPKLLFHYYDKDFNNEADTPDNFQSRRPNTSFCFLDIRSPGLGDTAMYLCATSVGLHNSPLHFGNGTRLTVT.

This clonotype was detected many times. The chain has TRBV19 and TRBJ2-7; tentatively, D is TRBD1 (6 bases). Trimming cost V 6 bases and J 4 bases, with 16 bases left between them. The CDR3 covers 14 residues. Looked up from germline, CDR1 is LNHDA and CDR2 is SQIVND (reference sequence). CDR3 protein: CASSPDRTDYEQYF. The CDR3 region has the DNA TGTGCCAGTAGCCCTGACAGGACCGATTACGAGCAGTACTTC.

Concerning this clonotype itself: Possible read error: a much larger clone is one base away. This sequence joins TRBV29-1 and TRBJ2-3; no firm D call. CDR1 and CDR2 (germline): SQVTM, ANQGSEA. The CDR3 is made up of 11 amino acids. V lost 4 bases to trimming and J lost 1 base, with 3 bases between them. The CDR3 region has the DNA TGCAGCGTTGCCGGCACAGATACGCAGTATTTT. The encoded protein is CSVAGTDTQYF.

This clonotype has only a few counts. The rearrangement joins TRBV27 to TRBJ2-1; D not certain. The CDR3 has 14 residues. V dropped 3 bases and J dropped 10 bases, with 16 bases sitting between them. Germline V gives CDR1 MNHEY, CDR2 SMNVEV (reference sequence). In DNA form, the CDR3 reads TGTGCCAGCAGTTTTCGGTACGGAGTTATGGAGCAGTTCTTC. Translation gives CASSFRYGVMEQFF.

This clonotype was seen a single time. The CDR3 bases are TGTGCCAGCAGCTTAGCCCCCTTCCGGACTAGCGGGGGGGCTGGGAATGAGCAGTTCTTC. Protein sequence: CASSLAPFRTSGGAGNEQFF. The gene calls are TRBV7-2 and TRBJ2-1, with 15 nucleotides matching TRBD2. Germline values: CDR1 SGHTA, CDR2 FQGNSA. The ends lost 0 bases at V and 7 bases at J; junction bases unmatched: 13. There are 20 residues in the CDR3.